This T cell receptor beta chain was found in a study of blood T cell repertoires in COVID-19. Background on the study: COVID-19 samples collected from the United States, Italy and Spain covered acute and convalescent phases. In each case, the material was cDNA or gDNA derived from T cells, B-cell-depleted T cells, or PBMCs.

The CDR3 loop spans 14 amino acids. CDR1 is LNHDA, CDR2 SQIVND, per germline (reference sequence). Germline trimming cut 4 bases from V and 5 bases from J; bases unmatched to any gene: 4. Original processing notes: How many nucleated cells were present was estimated from reference gene primer amplification. The repertoire was sequenced with immunoSEQ multiplex PCR; TCRdb's copy has only in-frame clones and lacks some. D and trimming come from the DNA, and the V and J calls and clone size come from that table. The data show tens of thousands of clones, around 81% seen once. This receptor was identified in a man aged 50 to 60 with acute or convalescent COVID-19. The V call is TRBV19, the J call TRBJ1-2; 10 bases match TRBD1. The specimen sequenced was peripheral blood. The CDR3 sequence is CASSRTGGEYGYTF. CDR3 coding DNA: TGTGCCAGTAGTAGGACAGGGGGAGAATATGGCTACACCTTC.